This T cell receptor (beta chain) was observed in a study of blood T cell repertoires in COVID-19. The method was immunoSEQ multiplex PCR; TCRdb's version includes in-frame clones alone and lacks a portion of them. The sample has some 300,000 clones, 70% to 90% seen once. Trimming stripped 1 base from V and 0 bases from J, with 9 bases between. Germline loops: CDR1 LGHNA, CDR2 YNFKEQ. The CDR3 is made up of 15 amino acids. The clonotype was recovered from a man between 65 and 85 years old with acute or convalescent COVID-19. The rearrangement uses TRBV4-2 and TRBJ1-1; D is possibly TRBD1 (5 bases). The specimen sequenced was peripheral blood. The CDR3 loop reads CASSQGGGLNTEAFF. CDR3 DNA: TGTGCCAGCAGCCAAGGGGGGGGTCTGAACACTGAAGCTTTCTTT.